This T cell receptor beta chain stems from a study of CD8+CD57+ T cells in acquired aplastic anemia. Germline CDR1 is SNHLY and CDR2 is FYNNEI. V shed 10 bases, J shed 7 bases, and the junction held 11 bases outside the gene matches. The CDR3 loop spans 13 amino acids. Genomic DNA, serving as template, underwent TCR beta VDJ and CDR3 profiling. TCRdb re-called the reads through MiXCR, storing one row per CDR3 protein. The data contain 300,000 or so distinct CDR3 sequences, under 60% of them singletons. Patients who underwent sequencing had shown CD8+CD57+ cell expansion by flow cytometry. Among the patients, all had severe acquired aplastic anemia. The blood sampling took place in patients who had so far received no therapy.

The clonotype comes from a human donor with aplastic anemia. The J gene is TRBJ2-7, the V gene TRBV2; 9 bases are a match to TRBD1. The source material was sorted CD4+, CD8+, or CD8+CD57+ T cells (not recorded which) from PBMCs. Here the CDR3 reads CAISPQGAREQYF. The DNA for the CDR3 is TGTGCCATCAGCCCACAGGGGGCGCGTGAGCAGTACTTC.